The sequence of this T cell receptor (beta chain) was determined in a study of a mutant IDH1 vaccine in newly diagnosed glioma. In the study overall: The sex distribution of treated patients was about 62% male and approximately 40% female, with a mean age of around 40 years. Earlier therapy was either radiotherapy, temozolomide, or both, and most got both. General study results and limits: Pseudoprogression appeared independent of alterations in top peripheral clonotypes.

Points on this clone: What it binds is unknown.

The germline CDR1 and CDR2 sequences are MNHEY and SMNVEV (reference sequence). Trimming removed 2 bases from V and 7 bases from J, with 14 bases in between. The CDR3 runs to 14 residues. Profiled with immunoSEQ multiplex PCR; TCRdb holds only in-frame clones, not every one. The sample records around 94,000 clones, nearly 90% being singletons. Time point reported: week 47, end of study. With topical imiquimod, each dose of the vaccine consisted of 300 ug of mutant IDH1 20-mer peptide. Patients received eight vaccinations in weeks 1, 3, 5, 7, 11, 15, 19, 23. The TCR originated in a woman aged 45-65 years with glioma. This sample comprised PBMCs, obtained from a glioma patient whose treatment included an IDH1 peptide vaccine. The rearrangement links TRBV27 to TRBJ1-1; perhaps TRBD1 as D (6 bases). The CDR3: CASSLTIQGDEAFF. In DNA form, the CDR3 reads TGTGCCAGCAGTTTAACGATACAGGGAGATGAAGCTTTCTTT.